A single count supports the clone carrying this TCR beta chain. The antigen is unknown. This table comes from immunoSEQ multiplex PCR, and its TCRdb copy is limited to in-frame clones, with some not included. The top ten clones hold 0.1% to 0.15% of a sample with 2 million to 2.5 million clones, 90% to 95% of them seen once. The data stem from a study of shared clonotypes between healthy human individuals. Regarding the study as a whole: Only blood underwent sampling, and tissue repertoires likely differ. Between several donors, naive CD4 clonotypes were shared at a level of about 5%.

V gave up 3 bases and J gave up 1 base; unmatched junction bases: 9. This CDR3 is 17 amino acids long. The germline V gene encodes CDR1 PRHDT and CDR2 FYEKMQ (reference sequence). This chain links TRBV13 with TRBJ2-1, with 7 bases aligning to TRBD1. The sequence was collected from a man aged 18-30 years in good health. The source material was naive CD4+ T cells sorted from blood. Subset specified: CD45RA+ positively selected. CDR3 region: CASSFTGEPNSYNEQFF. CDR3 nucleotides: TGTGCCAGCAGCTTTACAGGGGAACCCAATTCCTACAATGAGCAGTTCTTC. Full variable domain (rest looked up from reference TRBV13 and TRBJ2-1): AAGVIQSPRHLIKEKRETATLKCYPIPRHDTVYWYQQGPGQDPQFLISFYEKMQSDKGSIPDRFSAQQFSDYHSELNMSSLELGDSALYFCASSFTGEPNSYNEQFFGPGTRLTVL.